The 23 T cell receptor beta chains below all came from one sample that was sequenced in a study of beta chain features in type 1 diabetes. Study-level findings and limits: Shorter TCRB CDR3s, moderately but significantly so, were found in Type 1 diabetes patients in all four CD4+ subsets.

Which antigens these TCRs recognize remains unknown. Investigators reverse transcribed all isolated RNA, so they sequenced expressed TCRB transcripts. Profiling relied on immunoSEQ multiplex PCR, and the TCRdb table lists in-frame clones only, not all of them. Seen here are a few hundred thousand clones, approximately 24% observed once, and the top ten hold over 0.01%. The sample comprised naive CD4+ T cells from blood. These TCRs come from a woman aged 25 to 39 with type 1 diabetes.

This clone turned up a few times. The chain joins TRBV5-6 to TRBJ2-7, with D perhaps matching TRBD2 (6 bases). Germline V CDR1 and CDR2: SGHDT, YYEEEE. Between the trimmed V and J ends, which lost 4 bases and 4 bases, there was a span of 12 bases. This CDR3 is 13 amino acids long. The CDR3 sequence: CASSRTGAYEQYF. Here the CDR3 DNA reads TGTGCCAGCAGCCGGACGGGAGCGTACGAGCAGTACTTC.

This clone showed up just once. The CDR3 nucleotides read TGTGCCAGCAGCTCAAGTCACAGGGAGAATGAGCAGTTCTTC. This encodes CASSSSHRENEQFF. The gene calls are TRBV11-2 and TRBJ2-1, with a weak D call TRBD1 (6 bases). Trimming removed 4 bases at V and 7 bases at J, with 14 bases between. This CDR3 region has 14 residues. The germline V gene has CDR1 SGHAT and CDR2 FQNNGV. The entire variable domain, with the rest obtained from reference TRBV11-2 and TRBJ2-1, is as follows: EAGVAQSPRYKIIEKRQSVAFWCNPISGHATLYWYQQILGQGPKLLIQFQNNGVVDDSQLPKDRFSAERLKGVDSTLKIQPAKLEDSAVYLCASSSSHRENEQFFGPGTRLTVL.

Only one count was recorded for this clone. V is TRBV29-1 and J is TRBJ1-3; D is ambiguous. Deletions cut 6 bases from V and 7 bases from J, with 16 bases between. From germline, CDR1 is SQVTM and CDR2 ANQGSEA. There are 13 residues in the CDR3. In nucleotides, the CDR3 is TGCAGCGTGAAATCCCAAAGCGGTAACACCATATATTTT. This translates into CSVKSQSGNTIYF.

The chain has TRBV6-5 and TRBJ1-2; D call uncertain. V was clipped by 4 bases and J by 5 bases, with 8 bases between them. The CDR3 is 12 residues long. Germline CDR1 and CDR2: MNHEY and SVGAGI. CDR3 coding DNA: TGTGCCAGCAGTTCCAACGGGTATGGCTACACCTTC. It translates to CASSSNGYGYTF.

The chain is built from TRBV28 and TRBJ2-1; 12 bases fit TRBD2. Germline CDR1 MDHEN, CDR2 SYDVKM. Trimming cost V 7 bases and J 0 bases; bases outside gene matches: 16. This CDR3 is built from 20 residues. CDR3 nucleotides: TGTGCCAGCACTAGCGGGAGGGGACGATACTTTGAAAGCTCCTACAATGAGCAGTTCTTC. Its protein is CASTSGRGRYFESSYNEQFF.

This clone was seen only a few times. J is TRBJ2-3 and V is TRBV5-6; the D gene is possibly TRBD2 (5 bases). Germline loops: CDR1 SGHDT, CDR2 YYEEEE. With 10 bases removed from V and 2 bases from J, the gap between germline ends came to 14 bases. The CDR3 contains 13 residues. The CDR3 loop reads CAGEGRDTDTQYF. CDR3 sequence (DNA): TGTGCCGGTGAAGGACGGGACACAGATACGCAGTATTTT.

This clone was picked up a small number of times. The chain couples TRBV5-1 to TRBJ2-3; D is possibly TRBD2 (6 bases). Trimming removed 0 bases from V and 0 bases from J, with 11 bases in between. Germline V gene sequence: CDR1 SGHRS, CDR2 YFSETQ. The CDR3 has 16 residues. This CDR3 reads CASSLGAGLSTDTQYF. As DNA, the CDR3 is TGCGCCAGCAGCTTGGGAGCGGGTCTTAGCACAGATACGCAGTATTTT. Full variable domain (outside the CDR3, taken from reference TRBV5-1 and TRBJ2-3): KAGVTQTPRYLIKTRGQQVTLSCSPISGHRSVSWYQQTPGQGLQFLFEYFSETQRNKGNFPGRFSGRQFSNSRSEMNVSTLELGDSALYLCASSLGAGLSTDTQYFGPGTRLTVL.

This clone showed up just a few times. The sample contains more than one DNA sequence encoding this CDR3. The chain uses TRBV7-9 and TRBJ1-5; 7 bases line up with TRBD1. With 2 bases clipped from V and 7 bases from J, the junction kept 2 bases outside the gene matches. Germline-derived CDR1 and CDR2 are SEHNR and FQNEAQ (reference sequence). The CDR3 is made up of 13 amino acids. CDR3 DNA: TGTGCCAGCAGCTTACAGGGGGACCAGCCCCAGCATTTT. Its protein is CASSLQGDQPQHF. The entire variable domain, with the rest obtained from reference TRBV7-9 and TRBJ1-5, is as follows: DTGVSQNPRHKITKRGQNVTFRCDPISEHNRLYWYRQTLGQGPEFLTYFQNEAQLEKSRLLSDRFSAERPKGSFSTLEIQRTEQGDSAMYLCASSLQGDQPQHFGDGTRLSIL.

In nucleotides, the CDR3 is TGTGCCAGCAGCCCCGGGACTTGGTCCAATGAGCAGTTCTTC. Encoded protein: CASSPGTWSNEQFF. The V and J genes are TRBV7-3 and TRBJ2-1; tentative D call: TRBD2 (6 bases). CDR3 size: 14 residues. Germline V CDR1 and CDR2: SGHTA, FQGTGA. The V end was cut by 5 bases, the J end by 6 bases, with 14 bases between.

This chain connects TRBV5-4 to TRBJ2-5, with TRBD2 identical over 7 bases. The V gene's germline CDR1 is SGHNT and CDR2 YYREEE (reference sequence). The CDR3 covers 16 residues. With V trimmed by 0 bases and J by 0 bases, 5 bases remained unmatched. The CDR3 region has the DNA TGTGCCAGCAGCTTGGAAGGTGGGAGGGACCAAGAGACCCAGTACTTC. This codes for CASSLEGGRDQETQYF.

This clone was seen a handful of times. The V call is TRBV28, the J call TRBJ2-3, with D perhaps matching TRBD2 (6 bases). V lost 6 bases and J 2 bases, leaving 12 bases between the germline ends. This CDR3 spans 14 amino acids. Per germline, CDR1 MDHEN and CDR2 SYDVKM. The CDR3 is CASSPAGPTDTQYF. In DNA, the CDR3 is TGTGCCAGCAGCCCCGCGGGGCCCACAGATACGCAGTATTTT.

The chain uses TRBV28 and TRBJ2-1, with 9 bases that match TRBD2. This CDR3 region has 14 residues. Germline CDR1 MDHEN, CDR2 SYDVKM. V was clipped by 5 bases and J by 5 bases; unmatched bases: 4. CDR3 region: CASSLGGRDNEQFF. The CDR3 DNA follows: TGTGCCAGCAGTCTTGGCGGGAGGGACAATGAGCAGTTCTTC.

This clone was seen a handful of times. This sequence joins TRBV30 and TRBJ2-2; no firm D call. CDR3 size: 13 residues. Germline lookup yields CDR1 GTSNPN and CDR2 SVGIG (reference sequence). The ends were cut back, 1 base at V and 7 bases at J, with 10 bases in the middle. CDR3 DNA sequence: TGTGCCTGGAGTGACGGTTCAGGCGGGGAGCTGTTTTTT. It is translated as CAWSDGSGGELFF.

The rearrangement uses TRBV30 and TRBJ1-2; 8 bases fit TRBD1. CDR1 and CDR2 (germline): GTSNPN, SVGIG (reference sequence). V was clipped by 0 bases and J by 8 bases; unmatched bases: 5. The CDR3 is 13 amino acids. The CDR3 spells CAWSVQGVDGYTF. CDR3 in DNA: TGTGCCTGGAGTGTACAGGGGGTGGACGGCTACACCTTC.

The rearrangement joins TRBV9 to TRBJ1-2; tentatively, D is TRBD1 (5 bases). Looked up from germline, CDR1 is SGDLS and CDR2 is YYNGEE. The CDR3 sequence is 15 residues long. V lost 0 bases and J lost 1, with 10 bases in between. The CDR3: CASSVGQPLNYGYTF. CDR3 DNA sequence: TGTGCCAGCAGCGTAGGACAGCCTCTTAACTATGGCTACACCTTC.

This clone has more than one count but fewer than ten. J is TRBJ1-1 and V is TRBV29-1; TRBD1 matches at 7 bases. J gave up 0 bases and V 6 bases, and 4 bases lay outside the gene matches. From germline, CDR1 is SQVTM and CDR2 ANQGSEA. This CDR3 has 13 amino acids. CDR3 region: CSVRQGMNTEAFF. For the CDR3, the DNA is TGCAGCGTCAGACAGGGTATGAACACTGAAGCTTTCTTT. The whole variable domain, remainder taken from reference TRBV29-1 and TRBJ1-1, is SAVISQKPSRDICQRGTSLTIQCQVDSQVTMMFWYRQQPGQSLTLIATANQGSEATYESGFVIDKFPISRPNLTFSTLTVSNMSPEDSSIYLCSVRQGMNTEAFFGQGTRLTVV.

V is TRBV5-1 and J is TRBJ2-1; 10 bases are a match to TRBD2. Germline-derived CDR1 and CDR2 are SGHRS and YFSETQ. The CDR3 has 14 amino acids. Unmatched junction bases numbered 8, after V lost 4 bases and J lost 10 bases. In DNA form, the CDR3 reads TGCGCCAGCAGCGACCTAGCGGGAGAAGGGGAGCAGTTCTTC. Its protein product is CASSDLAGEGEQFF. Drawing the rest from reference TRBV5-1 and TRBJ2-1, the complete variable domain is KAGVTQTPRYLIKTRGQQVTLSCSPISGHRSVSWYQQTPGQGLQFLFEYFSETQRNKGNFPGRFSGRQFSNSRSEMNVSTLELGDSALYLCASSDLAGEGEQFFGPGTRLTVL.

CDR3 in amino acids: CASSDGTGTGSDTQYF. The CDR3, as DNA: TGTGCCAGCAGTGATGGGACCGGGACAGGGTCAGATACGCAGTATTTT. V usage is TRBV6-1 and J usage is TRBJ2-3; 9 nucleotides agree with TRBD1. With 3 bases clipped from V and 4 bases from J, the junction kept 8 bases outside the gene matches. There are 16 residues in the CDR3. Germline loops: CDR1 MNHNS, CDR2 SASEGT.

Note on this clone: One end of the junction does not line up with germline, which may come from a read error. The V and J genes are TRBV7-9 and TRBJ2-5; TRBD2 matches 11 bases. The CDR3 spans 14 residues. Germline V gives CDR1 SEHNR, CDR2 FQNEAQ (reference sequence). In DNA form, the CDR3 reads TGTGCCAGCAGATTAGCGGGAGGGGAAGAGACCCAGTACTTC. It is translated as CASRLAGGEETQYF.

This clone has a handful of counts. V is TRBV18 and J is TRBJ2-7, with 11 bases lining up with TRBD2. This CDR3 spans 14 amino acids. J lost 6 bases, V lost 3 bases, and 4 bases had no gene match. Germline V gene lookup returns CDR1 KGHSH and CDR2 LQKENI. The CDR3 region is CASSPRLAGSEQYF. The CDR3 DNA sequence: TGTGCCAGCTCACCGAGACTAGCGGGAAGCGAGCAGTACTTC.

The chain couples TRBV4-1 to TRBJ2-1, with 7 bases matching TRBD2. Germline CDR1 reads MGHRA; CDR2 reads YSYEKL. V dropped 0 bases and J dropped 9; count of bases not matched to a gene: 8. This CDR3 comprises 15 residues. Here the CDR3 DNA reads TGCGCCAGCAGCCAAGAAACGGGAGGATACCCTGAGCAGTTCTTC. Its translation is CASSQETGGYPEQFF.

This clone was observed a few times. The V and J genes are TRBV9 and TRBJ2-7; 11 bases fit TRBD2. Germline lookup yields CDR1 SGDLS and CDR2 YYNGEE. CDR3 length equals 16 residues. The trim removed 4 bases at V and 5 bases at J, leaving 11 bases unmatched. DNA for the CDR3: TGTGCCAGCAGCCCCCGATCCGGGACTAGCGGTGACGAGCAGTACTTC. Translating it yields CASSPRSGTSGDEQYF.

This clone came up a few times. CDR3 nucleotides: TGTGCCAGCTCACACGACAGGGGGCAACACAGGGGTGGCTACACCTTC. Its translation: CASSHDRGQHRGGYTF. This chain links TRBV18 with TRBJ1-2; 10 bases align to TRBD1. V was clipped by 4 bases and J by 7 bases; unmatched bases: 12. The CDR3 runs to 16 residues. Germline V CDR1 and CDR2: KGHSH, LQKENI.